Only one count was recorded for the clone carrying this T cell receptor (beta chain). Its antigen is not known. The sample belongs to a study of response to subunit inactivated influenza vaccine. MiXCR, applied by TCRdb to the RT-PCR reads, yields one record per CDR3 protein. The sample includes about 780,000 distinct CDR3 sequences, around a sixth seen only once; the top ten take about a tenth. Whole-study findings and limits: The study's authors posited that every seasonal influenza vaccination enlists few new T cells.

The CDR3 is 14 residues long. After removal of 6 bases from V and 5 bases from J, the junction contained 7 bases not matched to a gene. Germline CDR1 SNHLY, CDR2 FYNNEI. This specimen consisted of PBMCs from blood, obtained 5 to 6 days after vaccination. This TCR derives from a man aged 45 to 65 who received an inactivated influenza vaccine. The chain carries TRBV2 and TRBJ2-7, with TRBD1 identical over 10 bases. This CDR3 is CASSRDRGGDEQYF. In nucleotides, the CDR3 is TGTGCCAGCAGCCGGGACAGGGGAGGAGACGAGCAGTACTTC.